This TCR beta chain derives from a study of shared clonotypes between healthy human individuals. Only in-frame clones appear in the TCRdb table, and some are missing; sequencing was by immunoSEQ multiplex PCR. The sample has millions of clones; around 94% are singletons. Per the germline V gene, CDR1 is SGHDT and CDR2 is YYEEEE. The CDR3 loop spans 18 amino acids. J lost 0 bases, V lost 4 bases, and 7 bases had no gene match. Material for sequencing was naive CD4+ T cells sorted from blood. The subset: CD45RA+ positively selected. This TCR was recovered from a man aged 18 to 35 in good health. This chain uses TRBV5-6 with TRBJ2-3, with 14 positions matching TRBD2. In DNA form, the CDR3 reads TGTGCCAGCAGCCTTCCGGGACTAGCGGGAGCTAGCACAGATACGCAGTATTTT. Translated: CASSLPGLAGASTDTQYF.